The rows below give T cell receptor beta chains drawn from one sample of a study of CD8 T cells in ankylosing spondylitis. MiXCR, run by TCRdb on the 5' RACE reads, gives a single entry per CDR3 protein. The repertoire holds approximately 130,000 distinct CDR3 sequences, with about 10% as singletons. The sample comprised blood, either unsorted or a sorted T cell fraction (not recorded which). Receptor source: a female donor with ankylosing spondylitis or in good health (not recorded which). Each CDR3 is given with its conserved first and last residue. D genes are given only for firm matches. Clone sizes are given selectively: once, few, many, or a class where the clone is expanded.

v_gene	abundance	j_gene	d_gene	CDR3nt	CDR3aa
TRBV23-1	few	TRBJ2-2	.	.	CASSQRDRGTPGSCFF
TRBV9	many	TRBJ2-1	.	TGTGCCAGCAGCATGACCTCACAGGGACCCCAAGGACGGCAGTTCTTC	CASSMTSQGPQGRQFF
TRBV20-1	many	TRBJ2-7	.	TGCAGTGCTAGAGAGAGGGGTGGCGAGCAGTACTTC	CSARERGGEQYF
TRBV12-3/TRBV12-4	many	TRBJ2-2	TRBD1	TGTGCCAGCAGTGCCACAGGGGACACCGGGGAGCTGTTTTTT	CASSATGDTGELFF
TRBV19	many	TRBJ1-1	.	TGTGCCAGTAGTGCCGGGGGGTATGAAGCTTTCTTT	CASSAGGYEAFF
TRBV6-2/TRBV6-3	once	TRBJ2-1	.	TGTGCCAGCGGACCCAGGGATTACAATGAGCAGTTCTTC	CASGPRDYNEQFF
TRBV18	.	TRBJ2-5	TRBD1	TGTGCCAGCTCACCGACAGGGATGGAGACCCAGTACTTC	CASSPTGMETQYF
TRBV29-1	many	TRBJ1-1	.	TGCAGCGTTGAATCGAACACTGAAGCTTTCTTT	CSVESNTEAFF
TRBV20-1	many	TRBJ2-7	.	TGCAGTGCTGGGTCACGCTCCTACGAGCAGTACTTC	CSAGSRSYEQYF
TRBV6-1	few	TRBJ2-1	TRBD2	TGTGCCAGCAGTGAGCAAAGGGCGGGAGGGCGGAATGAGCAGTTCTTC	CASSEQRAGGRNEQFF
TRBV7-2	few	TRBJ1-6	.	TGTGCCAGCAACGCCGCGGGTTCACCCCTCCACTTT	CASNAAGSPLHF
TRBV14	few	TRBJ2-1	TRBD1	TGTGCCAGCAGCCAAGATAGAGGGGGCACCAACAATGAGCAGTTCTTC	CASSQDRGGTNNEQFF
TRBV5-1	many	TRBJ2-4	TRBD2	TGCGCCAGCTCGCCCGGAGGACTAGCGGGAGTATTGGGCATTCAGTACTTC	CASSPGGLAGVLGIQYF
TRBV6-1	.	TRBJ2-7	.	TGTGCCAGCAGCCCAGGACAGCCCTACGAGCAGTACTTC	CASSPGQPYEQYF
TRBV11-2	few	TRBJ2-2	TRBD2	TGTGCCAGCAGCTTAGGGGGGACTAGTTTTACCGGGGAGCTGTTTTTT	CASSLGGTSFTGELFF
TRBV5-6	many	TRBJ2-1	TRBD2	TGTGCCAGCAGACCGGGACTAGCGGGTTCCGTCTACAATGAGCAGTTCTTC	CASRPGLAGSVYNEQFF
TRBV20-1	many	TRBJ2-3	TRBD2	TGCAGTGCTAGAGCGCAGCACACTAGCGGGAGAACAGATACGCAGTATTTT	CSARAQHTSGRTDTQYF
TRBV6-4	many	TRBJ2-1	TRBD1	TGTGCCAGCAGTGACGAGGGGAGGACAGGGTACAATGAGCAGTTCTTC	CASSDEGRTGYNEQFF
TRBV28	many	TRBJ1-2	TRBD1	TGTGCCAGCAGATCGGGACAGACCTATGGCTACACCTTC	CASRSGQTYGYTF
TRBV28	many	TRBJ1-4	TRBD1	TGTGCCAGCAGAGACAGGGAGAAAGAAAAACTGTTTTTT	CASRDREKEKLFF
TRBV7-2	.	TRBJ2-1	TRBD2	TGTGCCAGCAGCTTAGTAGGGACTAGTTACAATGAGCAGTTCTTC	CASSLVGTSYNEQFF
TRBV6-2/TRBV6-3	many	TRBJ2-3	TRBD2	TGTGCCAGCAGTTATGTGGCCGAAGCGGGACGATCCACAGATACGCAGTATTTT	CASSYVAEAGRSTDTQYF
TRBV28	many	TRBJ2-5	TRBD1	TGTGCCAGCAGTTCCCGACAGACAGGGATGAAGACCCAGTACTTC	CASSSRQTGMKTQYF
TRBV21-1	many	TRBJ1-2	.	TGTGCCAGCAGCAAAGAGGCGACGTCGGGCTATGGCTACACCTTC	CASSKEATSGYGYTF
TRBV24-1	many	TRBJ2-2	TRBD1	TGTGCCACCAGTGACCGTAAGGGACAGTCCACCGGGGAGCTGTTTTTT	CATSDRKGQSTGELFF
TRBV19	many	TRBJ2-1	.	TGTGCCAGTAGTGGTTTCTGGGGGGCTCTCAATGAGCAGTTCTTC	CASSGFWGALNEQFF
TRBV12-3/TRBV12-4	many	TRBJ1-1	.	TGTGCCAGCACCTCCCGGGACGGCGGCACTGAAGCTTTCTTT	CASTSRDGGTEAFF
TRBV18	many	TRBJ2-5	.	TGTGCCAGCTCACCGGTCGGGATTCACAAAGAGACCCAGTACTTC	CASSPVGIHKETQYF
TRBV7-9	many	TRBJ2-7	.	TGTGCCAGCAGCTCCCGCGGGCATCCCTTCTACGAGCAGTACTTC	CASSSRGHPFYEQYF
TRBV5-1	many	TRBJ2-1	TRBD1	TGCGCCAGCAGCTTGTCAGGGGGTAATGAGCAGTTCTTC	CASSLSGGNEQFF
TRBV20-1	many	TRBJ2-3	.	TGCAGTGCCGTACTAGGAAGGGCAGATACGCAGTATTTT	CSAVLGRADTQYF
TRBV20-1	many	TRBJ2-7	TRBD2	TGCAGTGCTAGAGATTTAAGGGAGGGCCACAACGAGCAGTACTTC	CSARDLREGHNEQYF
TRBV3-1	many	TRBJ1-1	.	TGTGCCAGCAGCTCCGGGACGTCAGAAGCTTTCTTT	CASSSGTSEAFF
TRBV14	many	TRBJ2-5	.	TGTGCCAGCAGCCAAGATAGCCGACCGAGGGTTAAAGAGACCCAGTACTTC	CASSQDSRPRVKETQYF
TRBV5-1	many	TRBJ1-2	.	TGCGCCAGCAGCTTGCTAAACGGGGCGGATGGCTACACCTTC	CASSLLNGADGYTF
TRBV3-1	.	TRBJ2-1	TRBD2	TGTGCCAGCAGCAAACTGGTACTAGCGGGCCGCTACAATGAGCAGTTCTTC	CASSKLVLAGRYNEQFF
TRBV18	few	TRBJ2-3	TRBD2	TGTGCCAGCTCACCACCGACTAGCGGGGTCACCACAGATACGCAGTATTTT	CASSPPTSGVTTDTQYF
TRBV5-1	many	TRBJ2-5	.	TGCGCCAGCAACCTCGACCATAATAAAGAGACCCAGTACTTC	CASNLDHNKETQYF
TRBV3-1	.	TRBJ2-1	TRBD2	TGTGCCAGCAGCCATTTAGACATAGCGGGGGGGCCCAGGGAGCAGTTCTTC	CASSHLDIAGGPREQFF
TRBV12-3/TRBV12-4	many	TRBJ1-2	TRBD1	TGTGCCAGCAGGGAAACAGGGGTTCATGGCTACACCTTC	CASRETGVHGYTF
TRBV2	many	TRBJ1-5	.	TGTGCCAGCAGTGGGATTTCAGGGGATCAGCCCCAGCATTTT	CASSGISGDQPQHF
TRBV5-1	many	TRBJ1-2	.	TGCGCCAGCAGACAGAGGGAAGGGACCGTGCGCGCTAACTATGGCTACACCTTC	CASRQREGTVRANYGYTF
TRBV5-1	many	TRBJ2-3	.	TGCGCCAGCAGCTACCCGCCAGATACGCAGTATTTT	CASSYPPDTQYF
TRBV12-3/TRBV12-4	many	TRBJ2-7	.	TGTGCCAGCACCCTGAAGGGTTACGAGCAGTACTTC	CASTLKGYEQYF
TRBV10-1	.	TRBJ1-2	.	TGCGCCAGCAGTGAAGATGGCTTCTATGGCTACACCTTC	CASSEDGFYGYTF
TRBV12-3/TRBV12-4	many	TRBJ2-3	.	TGTGCCAGCAGTTTAGAAGTAGCCCGAGATACGCAGTATTTT	CASSLEVARDTQYF
TRBV12-3/TRBV12-4	many	TRBJ2-3	.	TGTGCCAGCAGTTTTGGAGGAGTTATCGTTAGCACAGATACGCAGTATTTT	CASSFGGVIVSTDTQYF
TRBV20-1	many	TRBJ2-3	TRBD2	TGCAGTGCTAGAGCGGCTAGCGGGAGCACAGATACGCAGTATTTT	CSARAASGSTDTQYF
TRBV30	many	TRBJ1-1	.	TGTGCCTGGAACCCGGACAAGAACACTGAAGCTTTCTTT	CAWNPDKNTEAFF
TRBV20-1	many	TRBJ2-3	TRBD2	TGCAGTGCTAACCTAGCGGGGGGCGCCACAGATACGCAGTATTTT	CSANLAGGATDTQYF
TRBV5-1	many	TRBJ2-4	TRBD1	TGCGCCAGCTATACAGGGGAAGGAGCCAAAAACATTCAGTACTTC	CASYTGEGAKNIQYF
TRBV20-1	many	TRBJ1-5	TRBD1	TGCAGTGCTACACTATTCGGGGCAGGGGGAGAGGCCCAGCATTTT	CSATLFGAGGEAQHF
TRBV7-9	many	TRBJ1-1	.	TGTGCCAGCAGCTTGGCATTGAACACTGAAGCTTTCTTT	CASSLALNTEAFF
TRBV5-4	many	TRBJ1-6	.	TGTGCCAGCAAGGCGACAGGAAACTATAATTCACCCCTCCACTTT	CASKATGNYNSPLHF
TRBV20-1	many	TRBJ1-1	.	TGCAGCGCCCGGGCGAACACTGAAGCTTTCTTT	CSARANTEAFF
TRBV12-3/TRBV12-4	many	TRBJ2-3	.	TGTGCCAGCAGGTTTTCTGGCACAGATACGCAGTATTTT	CASRFSGTDTQYF